Listed below are T cell receptor beta chains from one sample, sequenced in a study of T-cell memory formation after mild COVID-19. Using its own MiXCR run on the 5' RACE reads, TCRdb lists one record per CDR3 protein. This table holds about 250,000 distinct CDR3 sequences, approximately 15% found once. What was sequenced was PBMCs or a T cell subset sorted from them (not recorded which). The receptors stem from an adult woman who had mild COVID-19 (a few samples of this study predate the infection). Cell type and time point are not known. Each CDR3 is given without its conserved first and last residue.

J	V	CDR3
TRBJ2-3	TRBV7-8	ASSSLHRGPDTQY
TRBJ1-5	TRBV6-1	ASSDATHRGQPQH
TRBJ2-1	TRBV29-1	SVPGVKYNEQF
TRBJ2-6	TRBV7-8	ASRASASGARSGANVLT
TRBJ2-1	TRBV7-9	ASSLADLLGRTGGNEQF
TRBJ1-6	TRBV30	ALTGLTVSPLH
TRBJ2-1	TRBV30	AWSVGTAYNEQF
TRBJ2-7	TRBV3-1	ASSHDPRDLYEQY
TRBJ2-2	TRBV29-1	SIRLAGHPGGELF
TRBJ2-7	TRBV24-1	ATSDSRGSGEQY
TRBJ2-3	TRBV2	ASSPTSGRVRGTQY
TRBJ2-7	TRBV11-2	ASSLGGPGGPSYEQY
TRBJ1-5	TRBV20-1	SASEGFGNQPQH
TRBJ2-7	TRBV29-1	SVGGQGAGEQY
TRBJ2-7	TRBV5-4	ASSRQGYEQY
TRBJ2-1	TRBV5-4	ASSLGLAGAWNEQF
TRBJ2-7	TRBV7-8	ASSLGRQFYEQY
TRBJ1-5	TRBV12-3/TRBV12-4	ASSFQGTEQPQH
TRBJ2-1	TRBV24-1	ATSDFYSASNNEQF
TRBJ2-5	TRBV3-1	ASSRRIQETQY
TRBJ1-2	TRBV9	ASSRRQGAEGKNGYT
TRBJ1-1	TRBV2	ASRFVEAF
TRBJ2-1	TRBV14	ASSQEFRTYNEQF
TRBJ2-2	TRBV9	ASSVSGKDTGELF
TRBJ1-4	TRBV19	ASSQVINEKLF
TRBJ1-5	TRBV5-1	ASSSVGNQPQH
TRBJ2-7	TRBV9	ASSVEAGLAAHEQY
TRBJ1-2	TRBV20-1	SASKTGSHYGYT
TRBJ2-7	TRBV4-2	ASSRTVGEYEQY
TRBJ2-7	TRBV5-5	ASSFRLAGLYEQY
TRBJ2-5	TRBV7-2	ASSFYGAQETQY
TRBJ2-5	TRBV29-1	STRKETQY
TRBJ2-2	TRBV7-3	ASSPTNSNTGELF
TRBJ2-2	TRBV4-1	ASSHPGLRANTGELF
TRBJ2-7	TRBV7-2	ASAIQGTGVYYEQY
TRBJ1-1	TRBV11-2	ASSKTGGDEAF
TRBJ2-1	TRBV9	ASSVAVTRSGGRAYNEQF
TRBJ2-1	TRBV20-1	SARSGTKWAGEQF
TRBJ2-1	TRBV29-1	SVGGVSYNEQF
TRBJ2-1	TRBV7-6	ASSTLALGSNEQF
TRBJ1-2	TRBV12-3/TRBV12-4	ASSLGRGGGYT
TRBJ1-4	TRBV19	ASRTGSTATNEKLF
TRBJ2-1	TRBV9	ASSVEGRVYNEQF